Sequencing of this TCR beta chain was carried out in a study of blood T cell repertoires in COVID-19. In the study overall: The United States, Italy and Spain were the sources of the acute and convalescent COVID-19 samples.

Original handling: Estimates of nucleated cell counts were drawn from the amplification of reference gene primers. Produced via immunoSEQ multiplex PCR; TCRdb's table is partial and in-frame only. The V and J calls and clone size are taken from that table; D and trimming were inferred from the DNA. Here the sample spans around 320,000 clones, around 92% being singletons. The CDR3 is 14 residues long. The V gene's germline CDR1 is SGHTA and CDR2 FQGNSA. V was pared by 7 bases and J by 6 bases, with 8 bases of the junction left unmatched. The chain carries TRBV7-2 and TRBJ1-5; 8 bases fit TRBD1. This clonotype was sampled from a woman aged 45-59 years who had been exposed to COVID-19. Source material: PBMCs or T cells enriched from blood (not recorded which). CDR3 amino acids: CASNPGGVGQPQHF. CDR3 DNA: TGTGCCAGCAACCCAGGGGGCGTGGGTCAGCCCCAGCATTTT.